The 10 T cell receptor beta chains in this list originate from one sample, sequenced in a study of type 1 regulatory T cells (dated by TCRdb to the early 2020s). These reads were obtained on an Illumina MiSeq. TCRdb cleaned the public reads at Q25 with fastp, built clones with MiXCR and kept in-frame beta chains. Rows with one shared CDR3 protein collapse into an entry with the most common genes and DNA. This sample gives under 3,500 distinct CDR3 sequences in total; around 8% of them show up just once. The leading ten clones occupy approximately 5.8% of the sample. No antigen has been assigned to these receptors. The sample was cultured T cells, either the whole culture or a sorted T cell fraction (not recorded which). The receptors stem from a human donor in good health.

By share, this clonotype counts as medium-sized. CDR3 protein: CASSLTGGYANTGELFF. The CDR3 nucleotides are TGTGCCAGCAGCTTGACAGGGGGCTACGCGAACACCGGGGAGCTGTTTTTT. The chain employs TRBV7-3 and TRBJ2-2; TRBD1 matches at 10 bases. Unmatched junction bases numbered 4, after V lost 3 bases and J lost 0 bases. The CDR3 is 17 residues long. Germline V gives CDR1 SGHTA, CDR2 FQGTGA.

By frequency in the sample, this clonotype is medium-sized. This chain joins TRBV20-1 and TRBJ1-5; the D is unclear. Per germline, CDR1 DFQATT and CDR2 SNEGSKA (reference sequence). V gave up 3 bases and J gave up 4 bases, with 10 bases separating them. The CDR3 length is 13 residues. The CDR3 spells CSASRALNQPQHF. Written as DNA, the CDR3 is TGCAGTGCTAGTAGGGCTTTAAATCAGCCCCAGCATTTT.

In this sample, this clonotype is medium-sized. V gene TRBV18 combines with J gene TRBJ1-2, with D possibly being TRBD1 (5 bases). The CDR3 has 11 amino acids. V lost 4 bases, J lost 7 bases, and 7 bases lay in between. Germline CDR1 KGHSH, CDR2 LQKENI. The CDR3 here is CASSHGAGYTF. CDR3 sequence (DNA): TGTGCCAGCTCACATGGGGCTGGCTACACCTTC.

The chain joins TRBV12-3 or TRBV12-4 to TRBJ2-1, with 7 positions matching TRBD1. The CDR3 runs to 15 residues. V was pared by 3 bases and J by 15 bases, with 17 bases of the junction left unmatched. The CDR3 sequence is CASSFRGLQACLMFF. For the CDR3, the DNA is TGTGCCAGCAGTTTTAGGGGGCTACAGGCGTGCCTTATGTTCTTC.

By share of the sample, this clonotype is medium-sized (0.01 to 0.1%). The chain carries TRBV24-1 and TRBJ2-1; D may be TRBD2 (6 bases). Germline CDR1 reads KGHDR; CDR2 reads SFDVKD. V was cut by 3 bases and J by 0 bases, with 11 bases left in between. This CDR3 has 16 amino acids. This chain's CDR3 is CATSDPAGSSYNEQFF. CDR3 coding DNA: TGTGCCACCAGTGATCCTGCGGGGAGCTCCTACAATGAGCAGTTCTTC.

This clonotype is termed medium-sized. This sequence joins TRBV6-2 or TRBV6-3 and TRBJ2-7; tentatively, D is TRBD1 (6 bases). CDR1 and CDR2 (germline): MNHEY, SVGEGT. V was clipped by 2 bases and J by 6 bases, with 11 bases between them. CDR3 length equals 13 residues. CDR3 nucleotide sequence: TGTGCCAGCAGTTACGGGGGCCCGGGCGAGCAGTACTTC. This encodes CASSYGGPGEQYF.

This clonotype was recorded at least ten times. The V and J genes are TRBV5-4 and TRBJ1-1; D gene uncertain. This CDR3 contains 13 residues. Germline CDR1 reads SGHNT; CDR2 reads YYREEE (reference sequence). V was cut by 1 base and J by 1 base, with 5 bases left in between. The CDR3 protein is CASSLIWNTEAFF. CDR3 DNA sequence: TGTGCCAGCAGCTTGATTTGGAACACTGAAGCTTTCTTT.

This clonotype ranks as medium-sized (0.01 to 0.1%). V is TRBV5-1 and J is TRBJ2-5, with D possibly being TRBD1 or TRBD2 (6 bases each). Trimming took off 1 base at V and 0 bases at J, with 10 bases between the two ends. This CDR3 has 15 amino acids. The V gene's germline CDR1 is SGHRS and CDR2 YFSETQ. The CDR3 region is CASSLLGGYQETQYF. The CDR3, as DNA: TGCGCCAGCAGCTTGTTAGGGGGGTACCAAGAGACCCAGTACTTC. Drawing the rest from reference TRBV5-1 and TRBJ2-5, the complete variable domain is KAGVTQTPRYLIKTRGQQVTLSCSPISGHRSVSWYQQTPGQGLQFLFEYFSETQRNKGNFPGRFSGRQFSNSRSEMNVSTLELGDSALYLCASSLLGGYQETQYFGPGTRLLVL.

In this sample, this clonotype is medium-sized (0.01 to 0.1%). The junction shows a germline mismatch at one end, possibly a read error. The chain employs TRBV20-1 and TRBJ2-7; D is perhaps TRBD2 (6 bases). CDR1 DFQATT and CDR2 SNEGSKA come from the germline V gene (reference sequence). The CDR3 is made up of 12 amino acids. As DNA, the CDR3 is TGCAGTGCTAGCCGGGACTCCCACGAGCAGTACTTC. Translation gives CSASRDSHEQYF.

This clonotype is labeled as medium-sized. The rearrangement links TRBV20-1 to TRBJ2-1; D may be TRBD2 (6 bases). Trimming took off 6 bases at V and 3 bases at J, with 15 bases between the two ends. This CDR3 has 14 residues. Looked up from germline, CDR1 is DFQATT and CDR2 is SNEGSKA (reference sequence). CDR3 nucleotide sequence: TGCAGTGCCAGCCCGGGCGGGAACTACAATGAGCAGTTCTTC. Translation gives CSASPGGNYNEQFF.